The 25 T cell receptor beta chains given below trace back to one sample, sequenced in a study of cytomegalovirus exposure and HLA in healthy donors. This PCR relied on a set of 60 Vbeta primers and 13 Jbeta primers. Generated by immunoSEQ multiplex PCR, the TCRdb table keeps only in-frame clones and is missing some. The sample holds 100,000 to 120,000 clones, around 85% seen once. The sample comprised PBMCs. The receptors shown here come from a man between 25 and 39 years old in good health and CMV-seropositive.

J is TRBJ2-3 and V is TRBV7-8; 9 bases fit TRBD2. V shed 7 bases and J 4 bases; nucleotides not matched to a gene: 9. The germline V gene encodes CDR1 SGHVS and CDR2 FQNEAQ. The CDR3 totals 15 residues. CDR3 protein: CASKGSRGGADTQYF. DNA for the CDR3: TGTGCCAGCAAAGGGTCGCGGGGGGGGGCAGATACGCAGTATTTT. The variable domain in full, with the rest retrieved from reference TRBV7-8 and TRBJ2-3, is GAGVSQSPRYKVAKRGQDVALRCDPISGHVSLFWYQQALGQGPEFLTYFQNEAQLDKSGLPSDRFFAERPEGSVSTLKIQRTQQEDSAVYLCASKGSRGGADTQYFGPGTRLTVL.

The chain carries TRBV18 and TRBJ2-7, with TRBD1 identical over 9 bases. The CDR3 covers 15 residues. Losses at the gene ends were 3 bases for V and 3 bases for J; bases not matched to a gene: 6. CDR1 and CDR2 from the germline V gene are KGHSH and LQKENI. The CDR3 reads CASSPAGQGNYEQYF. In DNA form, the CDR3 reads TGTGCCAGCTCACCCGCTGGACAGGGGAACTACGAGCAGTACTTC. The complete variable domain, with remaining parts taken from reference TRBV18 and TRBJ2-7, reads NAGVMQNPRHLVRRRGQEARLRCSPMKGHSHVYWYRQLPEEGLKFMVYLQKENIIDESGMPKERFSAEFPKEGPSILRIQQVVRGDSAAYFCASSPAGQGNYEQYFGPGTRLTVT.

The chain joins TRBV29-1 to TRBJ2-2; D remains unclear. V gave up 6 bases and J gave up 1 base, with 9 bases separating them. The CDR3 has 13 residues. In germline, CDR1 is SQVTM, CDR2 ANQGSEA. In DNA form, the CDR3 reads TGCAGCGTCAAAATCAGGAACACCGGGGAGCTGTTTTTT. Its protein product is CSVKIRNTGELFF.

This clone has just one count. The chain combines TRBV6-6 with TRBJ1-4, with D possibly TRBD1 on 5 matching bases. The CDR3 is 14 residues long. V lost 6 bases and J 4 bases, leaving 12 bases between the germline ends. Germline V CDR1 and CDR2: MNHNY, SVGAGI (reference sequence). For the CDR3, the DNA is TGTGCCAGCAGCTCAACGGGACTTAATGAAAAACTGTTTTTT. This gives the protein CASSSTGLNEKLFF.

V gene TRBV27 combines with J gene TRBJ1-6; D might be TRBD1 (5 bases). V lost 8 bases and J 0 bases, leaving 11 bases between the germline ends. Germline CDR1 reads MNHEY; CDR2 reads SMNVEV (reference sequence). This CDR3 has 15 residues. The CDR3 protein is CASATDSSYNSPLHF. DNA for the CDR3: TGTGCCAGCGCTACCGACAGCTCCTATAATTCACCCCTCCACTTT.

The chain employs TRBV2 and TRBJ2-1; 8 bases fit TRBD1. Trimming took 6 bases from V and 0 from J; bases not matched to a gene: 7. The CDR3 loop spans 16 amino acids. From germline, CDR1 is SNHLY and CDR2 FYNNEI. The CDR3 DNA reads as TGTGCCAGCAGCCCCGACAGGGGTAGCTCCTACAATGAGCAGTTCTTC. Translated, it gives CASSPDRGSSYNEQFF.

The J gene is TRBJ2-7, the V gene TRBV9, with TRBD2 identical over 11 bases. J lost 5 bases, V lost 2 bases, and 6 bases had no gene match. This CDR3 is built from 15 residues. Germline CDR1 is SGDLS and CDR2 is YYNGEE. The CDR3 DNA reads TGTGCCAGCAGCGTGGGGGGACTAGCGGCCCACGAGCAGTACTTC. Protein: CASSVGGLAAHEQYF.

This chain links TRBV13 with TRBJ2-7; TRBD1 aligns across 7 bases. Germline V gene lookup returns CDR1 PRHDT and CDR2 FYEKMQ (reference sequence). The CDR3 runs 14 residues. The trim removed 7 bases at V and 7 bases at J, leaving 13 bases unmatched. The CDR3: CASTRGGELGEQYF. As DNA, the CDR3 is TGTGCCAGCACACGAGGGGGCGAACTTGGGGAGCAGTACTTC.

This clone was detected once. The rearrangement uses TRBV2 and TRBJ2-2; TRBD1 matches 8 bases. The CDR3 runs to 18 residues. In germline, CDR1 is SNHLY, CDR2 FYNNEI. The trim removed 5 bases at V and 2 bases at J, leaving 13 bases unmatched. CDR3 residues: CASSYEENGQGNTGELFF. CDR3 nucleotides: TGTGCCAGCAGTTACGAAGAGAACGGACAGGGTAACACCGGGGAGCTGTTTTTT.

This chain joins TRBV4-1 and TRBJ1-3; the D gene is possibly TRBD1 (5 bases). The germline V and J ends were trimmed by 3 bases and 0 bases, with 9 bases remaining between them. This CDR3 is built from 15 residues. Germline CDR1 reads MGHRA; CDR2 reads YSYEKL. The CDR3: CASSHGGDSGNTIYF. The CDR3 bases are TGCGCCAGCAGCCATGGGGGGGACTCTGGAAACACCATATATTTT.

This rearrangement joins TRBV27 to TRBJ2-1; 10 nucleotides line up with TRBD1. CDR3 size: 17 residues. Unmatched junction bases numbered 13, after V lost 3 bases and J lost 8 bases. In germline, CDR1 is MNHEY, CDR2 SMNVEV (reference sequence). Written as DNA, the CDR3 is TGTGCCAGCAGTTTTTTGGCGGGACAGGGGATAATTGATGAGCAGTTCTTC. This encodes CASSFLAGQGIIDEQFF.

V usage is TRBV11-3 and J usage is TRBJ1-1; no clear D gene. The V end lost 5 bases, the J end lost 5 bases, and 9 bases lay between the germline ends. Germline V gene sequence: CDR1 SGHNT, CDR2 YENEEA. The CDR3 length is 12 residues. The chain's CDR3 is CASSPQVTEAFF. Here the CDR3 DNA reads TGTGCCAGCAGCCCCCAGGTGACTGAAGCTTTCTTT.

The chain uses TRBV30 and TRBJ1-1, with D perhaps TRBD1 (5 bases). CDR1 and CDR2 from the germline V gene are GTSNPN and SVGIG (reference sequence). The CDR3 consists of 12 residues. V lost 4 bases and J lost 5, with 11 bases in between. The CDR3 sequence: CAWTAGSTEAFF. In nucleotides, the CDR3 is TGTGCCTGGACAGCAGGGTCTACTGAAGCTTTCTTT.

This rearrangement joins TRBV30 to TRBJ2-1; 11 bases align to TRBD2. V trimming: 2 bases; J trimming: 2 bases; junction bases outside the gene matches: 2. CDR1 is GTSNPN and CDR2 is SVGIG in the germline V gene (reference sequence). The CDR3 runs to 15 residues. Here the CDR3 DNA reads TGTGCCTGGAGTAGTAGCGGGGGGGCCTACAATGAGCAGTTCTTC. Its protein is CAWSSSGGAYNEQFF.

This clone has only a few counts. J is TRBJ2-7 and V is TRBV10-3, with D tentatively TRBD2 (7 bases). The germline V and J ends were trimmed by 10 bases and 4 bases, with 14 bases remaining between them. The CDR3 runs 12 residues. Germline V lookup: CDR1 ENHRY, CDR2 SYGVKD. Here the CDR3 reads CARGGDRYEQYF. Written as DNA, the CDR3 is TGTGCCAGGGGGGGCGATAGATACGAGCAGTACTTC.

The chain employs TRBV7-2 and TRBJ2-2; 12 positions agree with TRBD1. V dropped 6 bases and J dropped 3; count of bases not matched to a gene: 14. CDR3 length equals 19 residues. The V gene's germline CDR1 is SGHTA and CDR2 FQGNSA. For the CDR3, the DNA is TGTGCCAGCAGTAACCGGGACAGGGGGCATGGCAGAGACACCGGGGAGCTGTTTTTT. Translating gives CASSNRDRGHGRDTGELFF.

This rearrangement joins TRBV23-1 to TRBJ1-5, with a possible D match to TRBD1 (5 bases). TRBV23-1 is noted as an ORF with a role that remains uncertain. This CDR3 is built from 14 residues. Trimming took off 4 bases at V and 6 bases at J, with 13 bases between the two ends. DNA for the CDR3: TGCGCCAGCAGTCGGGACGGGGGAAGTCAGCCCCAGCATTTT. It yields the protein CASSRDGGSQPQHF.

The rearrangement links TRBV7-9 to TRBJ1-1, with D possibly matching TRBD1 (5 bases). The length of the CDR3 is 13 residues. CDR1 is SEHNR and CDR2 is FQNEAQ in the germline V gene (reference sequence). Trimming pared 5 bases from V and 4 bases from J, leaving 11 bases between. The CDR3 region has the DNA TGTGCCAGCAGCAGCGGGGGGAGCACTGAAGCTTTCTTT. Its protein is CASSSGGSTEAFF.

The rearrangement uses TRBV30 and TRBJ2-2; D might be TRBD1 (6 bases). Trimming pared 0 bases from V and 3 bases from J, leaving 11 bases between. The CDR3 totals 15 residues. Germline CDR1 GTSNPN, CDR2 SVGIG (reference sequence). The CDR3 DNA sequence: TGTGCCTGGAGTGTACAGCGGACAGACACCGGGGAGCTGTTTTTT. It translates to CAWSVQRTDTGELFF.

CDR3 DNA sequence: TGCGCCAGCAGCTTGGGAGGAGAAAACATTCAGTACTTC. Protein sequence: CASSLGGENIQYF. The rearrangement joins TRBV5-1 to TRBJ2-4; D is uncertain. V shed 0 bases and J shed 5 bases, with 6 bases lying between them. Germline loops: CDR1 SGHRS, CDR2 YFSETQ. The CDR3 is made up of 13 amino acids.

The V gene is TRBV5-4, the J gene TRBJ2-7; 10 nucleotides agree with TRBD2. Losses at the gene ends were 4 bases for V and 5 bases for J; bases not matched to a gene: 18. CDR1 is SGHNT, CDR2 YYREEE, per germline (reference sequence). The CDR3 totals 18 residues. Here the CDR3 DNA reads TGTGCCAGCAGCCCCGACCTGGTGTCAAGCGGGGGGGTAGACGAGCAGTACTTC. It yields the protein CASSPDLVSSGGVDEQYF.

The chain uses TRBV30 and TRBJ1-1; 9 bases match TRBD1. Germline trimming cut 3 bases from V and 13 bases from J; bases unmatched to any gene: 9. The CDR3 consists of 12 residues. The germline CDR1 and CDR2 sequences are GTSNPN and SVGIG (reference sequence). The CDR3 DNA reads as TGTGCCTGGAGAAACGACAGGGGGGACGATTTCTTT. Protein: CAWRNDRGDDFF. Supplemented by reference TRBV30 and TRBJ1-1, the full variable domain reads SQTIHQWPATLVQPVGSPLSLECTVEGTSNPNLYWYRQAAGRGLQLLFYSVGIGQISSEVPQNLSASRPQDRQFILSSKKLLLSDSGFYLCAWRNDRGDDFFGQGTRLTVV.

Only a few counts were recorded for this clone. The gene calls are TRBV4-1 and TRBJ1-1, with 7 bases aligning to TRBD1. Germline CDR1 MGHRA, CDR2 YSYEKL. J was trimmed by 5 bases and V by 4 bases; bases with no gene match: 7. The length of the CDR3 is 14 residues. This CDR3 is CASSLPDRRTEAFF. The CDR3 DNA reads TGCGCCAGCAGCCTCCCGGACAGGAGAACTGAAGCTTTCTTT.

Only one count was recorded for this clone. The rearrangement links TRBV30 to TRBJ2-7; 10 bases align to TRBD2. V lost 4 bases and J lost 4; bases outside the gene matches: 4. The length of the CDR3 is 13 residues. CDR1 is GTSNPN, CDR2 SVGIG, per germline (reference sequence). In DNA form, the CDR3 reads TGTGCCTGGACAGCGGGAGGGGTGTACGAGCAGTACTTC. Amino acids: CAWTAGGVYEQYF.

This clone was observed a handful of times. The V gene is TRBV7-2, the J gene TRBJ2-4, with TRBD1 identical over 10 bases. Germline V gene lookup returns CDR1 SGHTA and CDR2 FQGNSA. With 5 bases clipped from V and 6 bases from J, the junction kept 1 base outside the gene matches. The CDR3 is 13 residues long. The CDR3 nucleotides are TGTGCCAGCAGCGGGACAGGGGCAAACATTCAGTACTTC. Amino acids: CASSGTGANIQYF.